This T cell receptor (beta chain) was documented in a study of T-cell reconstitution after alpha-beta-depleted transplantation in children. The study's findings and limits: Reportedly, alpha-beta T cells present about two months post-transplant originated from several hundred expanded clones of graft origin.

A note on this clonotype: Antigen specificity is unknown.

V was shortened by 5 bases and J by 1 base, with 9 bases between the two germline ends. Germline V lookup: CDR1 LNHDA, CDR2 SQIVND (reference sequence). The CDR3 has 13 residues. Unique molecular identifiers were used in preparing the TCRbeta library. TCRdb analysed the PCR reads with MiXCR anew, one entry per CDR3 protein. This sample carries 280,000 or so distinct CDR3 sequences, around 10% of them seen once, and the ten largest clones take roughly a quarter. The TCR was taken from a male patient aged 2-15 years who had a stem cell transplant for chronic granulomatous disease, so the T cells may come from the graft donor. The chain combines TRBV19 with TRBJ2-7; D may be TRBD1 (5 bases). The starting material was peripheral blood, obtained 180 days after TCRalphabeta/CD19-depleted stem cell transplant. The CDR3 DNA sequence: TGTGCCAGTAGTGGGGCAGCTTCCTACGAGCAGTACTTC. This translates into CASSGAASYEQYF.